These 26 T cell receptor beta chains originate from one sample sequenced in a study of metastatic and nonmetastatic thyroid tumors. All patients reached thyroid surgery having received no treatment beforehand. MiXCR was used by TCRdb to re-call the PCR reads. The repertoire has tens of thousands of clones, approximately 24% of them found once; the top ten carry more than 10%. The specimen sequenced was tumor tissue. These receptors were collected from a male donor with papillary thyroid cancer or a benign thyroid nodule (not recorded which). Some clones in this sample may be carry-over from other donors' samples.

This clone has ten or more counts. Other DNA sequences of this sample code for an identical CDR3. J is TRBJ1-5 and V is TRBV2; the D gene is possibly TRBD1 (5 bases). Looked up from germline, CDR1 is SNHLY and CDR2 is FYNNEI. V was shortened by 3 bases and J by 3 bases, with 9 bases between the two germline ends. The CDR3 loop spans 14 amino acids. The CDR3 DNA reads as TGTGCCAGCAGTGACAGGGTCAACAATCAGCCCCAGCATTTT. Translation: CASSDRVNNQPQHF.

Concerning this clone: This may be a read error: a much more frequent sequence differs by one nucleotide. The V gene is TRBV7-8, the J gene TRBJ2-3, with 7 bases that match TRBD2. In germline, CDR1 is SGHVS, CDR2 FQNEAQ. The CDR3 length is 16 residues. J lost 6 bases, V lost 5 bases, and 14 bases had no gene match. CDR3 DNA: TGTGCCAGCAGCGTTTGGCGGATAGCGGGTCCGGATACGCAGTATTTT. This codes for CASSVWRIAGPDTQYF.

CDR3 loop: CASILWTSGRRESGDQYF. The CDR3 DNA reads as TGCGCCAGCATCCTCTGGACTAGCGGGAGACGAGAGTCGGGAGATCAGTACTTC. The chain joins TRBV5-1 to TRBJ2-7; 13 nucleotides match TRBD2. From germline, CDR1 is SGHRS and CDR2 YFSETQ. The CDR3 is 18 amino acids. The V and J ends lost 6 bases and 10 bases, in that order; junction bases with no gene match: 22.

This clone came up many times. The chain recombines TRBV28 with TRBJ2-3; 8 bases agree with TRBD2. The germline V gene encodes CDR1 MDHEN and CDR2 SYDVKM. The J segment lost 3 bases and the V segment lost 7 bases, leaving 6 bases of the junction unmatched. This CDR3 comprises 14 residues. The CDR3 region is CASTGTSMTDTQYF. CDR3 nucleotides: TGTGCCAGCACCGGGACTAGTATGACAGATACGCAGTATTTT.

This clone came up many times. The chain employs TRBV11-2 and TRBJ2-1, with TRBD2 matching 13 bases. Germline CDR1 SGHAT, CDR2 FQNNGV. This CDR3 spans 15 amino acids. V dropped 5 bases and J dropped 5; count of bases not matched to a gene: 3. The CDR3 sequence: CASSLGLAGDNEQFF. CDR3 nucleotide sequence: TGTGCCAGCAGCCTCGGACTAGCGGGGGACAATGAGCAGTTCTTC.

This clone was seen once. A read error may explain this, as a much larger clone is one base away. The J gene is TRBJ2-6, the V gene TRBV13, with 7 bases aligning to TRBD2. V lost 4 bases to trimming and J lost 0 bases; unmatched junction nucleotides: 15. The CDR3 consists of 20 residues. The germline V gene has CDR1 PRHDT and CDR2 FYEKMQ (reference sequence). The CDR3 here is CASSSPTQTSWSSGANVLTF. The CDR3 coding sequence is TGTGCCAGCAGCTCTCCCACCCAGACTAGCTGGAGCTCTGGGGCCAACGTCCTGACTTTC.

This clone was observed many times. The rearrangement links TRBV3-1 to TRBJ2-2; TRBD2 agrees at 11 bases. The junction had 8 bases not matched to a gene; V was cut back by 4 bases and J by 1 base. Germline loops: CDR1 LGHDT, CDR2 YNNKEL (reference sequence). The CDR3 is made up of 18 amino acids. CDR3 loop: CASSRQPGLAENTGELFF. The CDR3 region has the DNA TGTGCCAGCAGCCGTCAACCGGGACTAGCGGAGAACACCGGGGAGCTGTTTTTT.

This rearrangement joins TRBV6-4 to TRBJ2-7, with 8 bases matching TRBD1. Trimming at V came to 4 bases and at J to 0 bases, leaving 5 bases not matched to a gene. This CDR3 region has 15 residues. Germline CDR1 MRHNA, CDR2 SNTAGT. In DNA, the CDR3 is TGTGCCAGCAGTGCGTACAGGGGGACCTCCTACGAGCAGTACTTC. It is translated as CASSAYRGTSYEQYF.

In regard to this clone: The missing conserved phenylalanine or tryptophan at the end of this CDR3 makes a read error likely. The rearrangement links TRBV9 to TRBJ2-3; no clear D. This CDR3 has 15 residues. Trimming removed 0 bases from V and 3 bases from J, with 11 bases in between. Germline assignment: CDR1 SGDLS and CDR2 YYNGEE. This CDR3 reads CASSVAHFWTDTQYL. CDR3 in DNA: TGTGCCAGCAGCGTAGCACACTTTTGGACAGATACGCAGTATCTT.

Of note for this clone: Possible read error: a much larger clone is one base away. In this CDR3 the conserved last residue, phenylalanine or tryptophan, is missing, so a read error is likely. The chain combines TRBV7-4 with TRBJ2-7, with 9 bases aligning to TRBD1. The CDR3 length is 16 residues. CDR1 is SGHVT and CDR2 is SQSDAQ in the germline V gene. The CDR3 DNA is TGTGCCAGCAGCTTCGAACTCCGGGACAGGGAGTACGATCAGTACTCC. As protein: CASSFELRDREYDQYS.

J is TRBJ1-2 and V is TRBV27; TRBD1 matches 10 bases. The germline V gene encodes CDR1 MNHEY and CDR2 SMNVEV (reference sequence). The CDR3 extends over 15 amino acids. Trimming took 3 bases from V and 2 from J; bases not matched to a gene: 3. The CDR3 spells CASSFDRGRNYGYTF. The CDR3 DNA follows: TGTGCCAGCAGTTTCGACAGGGGGCGGAACTATGGCTACACCTTC.

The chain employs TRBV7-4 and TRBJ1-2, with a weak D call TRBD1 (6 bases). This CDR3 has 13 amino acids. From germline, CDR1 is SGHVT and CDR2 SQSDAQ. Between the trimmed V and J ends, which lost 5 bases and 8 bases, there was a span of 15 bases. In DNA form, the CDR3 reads TGTGCCAGCAGCCAGGTCGGGGGCGGGGGCTACACCTTC. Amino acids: CASSQVGGGGYTF.

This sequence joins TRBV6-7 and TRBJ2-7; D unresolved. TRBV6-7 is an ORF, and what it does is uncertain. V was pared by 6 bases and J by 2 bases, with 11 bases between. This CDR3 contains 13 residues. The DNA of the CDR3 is TGTGCCAGCAGGGATAAAATAGCCTACGAGCAGTACTTC. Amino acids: CASRDKIAYEQYF.

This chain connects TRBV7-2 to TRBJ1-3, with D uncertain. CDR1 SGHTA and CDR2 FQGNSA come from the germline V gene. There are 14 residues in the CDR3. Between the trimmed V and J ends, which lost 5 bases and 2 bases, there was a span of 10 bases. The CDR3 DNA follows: TGTGCCAGCAGCCTCAGAGGGACTGGAAACACCATATATTTT. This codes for CASSLRGTGNTIYF.

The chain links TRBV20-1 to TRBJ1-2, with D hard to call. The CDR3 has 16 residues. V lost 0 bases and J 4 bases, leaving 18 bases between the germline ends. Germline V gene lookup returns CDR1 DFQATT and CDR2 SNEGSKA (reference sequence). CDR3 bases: TGCAGTGCTAGAGATCGGGTCCTAGTGGAAACCTATGGCTACACCTTC. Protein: CSARDRVLVETYGYTF.

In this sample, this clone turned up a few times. CDR3 residues: CASSPLSGASYGYTF. CDR3 sequence (DNA): TGTGCCAGCAGTCCTCTGTCGGGAGCCTCGTATGGCTACACCTTC. This chain connects TRBV27 to TRBJ1-2; no firm D call. V lost 5 bases and J lost 5, with 18 bases in between. The germline gives CDR1 MNHEY, CDR2 SMNVEV (reference sequence). The CDR3 extends over 15 amino acids.

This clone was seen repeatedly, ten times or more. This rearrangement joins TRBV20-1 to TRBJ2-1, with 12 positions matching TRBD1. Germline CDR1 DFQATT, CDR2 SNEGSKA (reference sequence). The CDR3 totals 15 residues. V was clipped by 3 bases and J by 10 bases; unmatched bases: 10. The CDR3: CSARGDRGLSGEQFF. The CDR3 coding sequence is TGCAGTGCTAGGGGGGACAGGGGGCTTTCTGGCGAGCAGTTCTTC.

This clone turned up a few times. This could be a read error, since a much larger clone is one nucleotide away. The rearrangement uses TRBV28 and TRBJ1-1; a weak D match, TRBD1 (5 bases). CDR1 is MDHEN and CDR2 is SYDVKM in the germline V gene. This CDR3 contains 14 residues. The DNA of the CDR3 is TGTGCCAGCAGGGACGGTGGGGGAAACACTGAAGATTTCTTT. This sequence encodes CASRDGGGNTEDFF.

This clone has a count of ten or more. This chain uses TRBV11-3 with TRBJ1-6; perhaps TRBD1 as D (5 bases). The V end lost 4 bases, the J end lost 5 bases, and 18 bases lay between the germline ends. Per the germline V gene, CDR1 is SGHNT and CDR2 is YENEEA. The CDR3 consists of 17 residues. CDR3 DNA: TGTGCCAGCAGCTCGACGGGGGGGGGTAGTAATAATTCACCCCTCCACTTT. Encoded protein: CASSSTGGGSNNSPLHF. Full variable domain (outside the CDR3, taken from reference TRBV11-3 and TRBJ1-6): EAGVVQSPRYKIIEKKQPVAFWCNPISGHNTLYWYLQNLGQGPELLIRYENEEAVDDSQLPKDRFSAERLKGVDSTLKIQPAELGDSAVYLCASSSTGGGSNNSPLHFGNGTRLTVT.

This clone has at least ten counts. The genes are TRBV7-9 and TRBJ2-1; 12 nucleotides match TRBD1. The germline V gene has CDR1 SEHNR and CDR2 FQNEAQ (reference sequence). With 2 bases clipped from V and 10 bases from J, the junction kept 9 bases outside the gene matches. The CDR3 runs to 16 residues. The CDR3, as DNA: TGTGCCAGCAGCTTAAGGGGTGGGACAGGGGGCTTGGAGCAGTTCTTC. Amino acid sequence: CASSLRGGTGGLEQFF.

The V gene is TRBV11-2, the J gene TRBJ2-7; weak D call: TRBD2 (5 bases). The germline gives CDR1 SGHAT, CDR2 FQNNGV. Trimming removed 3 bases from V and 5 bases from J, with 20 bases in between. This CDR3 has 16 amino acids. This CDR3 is CASSFSQGLAENEQYF. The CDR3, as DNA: TGTGCCAGCAGCTTTTCACAAGGACTGGCTGAAAACGAGCAGTACTTC.

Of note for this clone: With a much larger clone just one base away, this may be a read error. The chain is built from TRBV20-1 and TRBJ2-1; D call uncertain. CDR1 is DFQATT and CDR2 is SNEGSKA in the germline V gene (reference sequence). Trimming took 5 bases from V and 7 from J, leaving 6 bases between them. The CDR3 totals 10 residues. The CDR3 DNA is TGCAGTGCTGGGCTAAATGAGCAGTTCTTC. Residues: CSAGLNEQFF.

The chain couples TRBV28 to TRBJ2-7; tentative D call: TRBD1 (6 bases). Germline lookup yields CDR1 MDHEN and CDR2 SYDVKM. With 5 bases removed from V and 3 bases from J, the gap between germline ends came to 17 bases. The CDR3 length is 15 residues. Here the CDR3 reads CASSLTGLGIYEQYF. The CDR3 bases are TGTGCCAGCAGTCTCACAGGGTTAGGGATCTACGAGCAGTACTTC. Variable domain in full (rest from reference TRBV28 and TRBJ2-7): DVKVTQSSRYLVKRTGEKVFLECVQDMDHENMFWYRQDPGLGLRLIYFSYDVKMKEKGDIPEGYSVSREKKERFSLILESASTNQTSMYLCASSLTGLGIYEQYFGPGTRLTVT.

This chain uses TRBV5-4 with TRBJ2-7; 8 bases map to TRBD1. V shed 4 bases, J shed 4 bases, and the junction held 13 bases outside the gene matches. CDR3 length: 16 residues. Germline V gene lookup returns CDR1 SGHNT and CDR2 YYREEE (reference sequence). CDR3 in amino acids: CASSIRDRPSTYEQYF. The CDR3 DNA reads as TGTGCCAGCAGCATCCGGGACAGGCCCTCCACTTACGAGCAGTACTTC.

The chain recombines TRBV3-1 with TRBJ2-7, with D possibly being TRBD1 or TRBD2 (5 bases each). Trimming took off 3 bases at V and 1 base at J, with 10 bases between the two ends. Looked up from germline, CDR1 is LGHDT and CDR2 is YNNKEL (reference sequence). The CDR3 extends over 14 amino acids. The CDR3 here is CASSHTEGSYEQYF. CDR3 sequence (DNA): TGTGCCAGCAGCCACACAGAGGGGTCCTACGAGCAGTACTTC.

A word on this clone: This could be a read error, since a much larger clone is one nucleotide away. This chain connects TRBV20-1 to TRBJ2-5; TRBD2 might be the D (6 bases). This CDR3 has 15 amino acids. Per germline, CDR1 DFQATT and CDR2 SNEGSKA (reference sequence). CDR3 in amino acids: CSASQARGSQETKYF. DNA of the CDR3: TGCAGTGCTTCCCAGGCCCGGGGGTCTCAAGAGACCAAGTACTTC.